Presented here are 31 T cell receptor beta chains from one specimen sequenced in a study of cytomegalovirus exposure and HLA in healthy donors. The primer mix had 60 Vbeta and 13 Jbeta primers. Data came from immunoSEQ multiplex PCR; TCRdb stores just in-frame clones and leaves some out. The sample carries around 170,000 clones, more than 75% recorded once. Sequencing input: PBMCs. All receptors derive from a woman in her forties or fifties in good health and CMV-seropositive.

In this sample, this clone turned up once. The chain uses TRBV6-6 and TRBJ1-1; possible D gene TRBD1, 6 bases. Germline-derived CDR1 and CDR2 are MNHNY and SVGAGI (reference sequence). This CDR3 comprises 15 residues. V was pared by 7 bases and J by 0 bases, with 15 bases between. The CDR3 region is CASTPLTGMNTEAFF. CDR3 nucleotides: TGTGCCAGCACCCCCCTGACAGGCATGAACACTGAAGCTTTCTTT.

This clone was seen just once. V and J are TRBV7-8 and TRBJ2-1, with D possibly being TRBD2 (6 bases). CDR1 and CDR2 from the germline V gene are SGHVS and FQNEAQ. The CDR3 has 16 residues. Trimming took off 3 bases at V and 2 bases at J, with 14 bases between the two ends. The DNA for the CDR3 is TGTGCCAGCAGCTTCGTGGGAAAGCGGGCCTACAATGAGCAGTTCTTC. This gives the protein CASSFVGKRAYNEQFF.

The chain recombines TRBV7-6 with TRBJ1-4; D is undetermined. Germline lookup yields CDR1 SGHVS and CDR2 FNYEAQ. This CDR3 is built from 18 residues. Trimming pared 0 bases from V and 7 bases from J, leaving 21 bases between. CDR3 nucleotide sequence: TGTGCCAGCAGCTTAGCGAAGGATCTACGGGGTAATGGTGAAAAACTGTTTTTT. Translated: CASSLAKDLRGNGEKLFF.

This clone was seen once. The chain links TRBV9 to TRBJ2-7; 7 nucleotides agree with TRBD1. The V gene's germline CDR1 is SGDLS and CDR2 YYNGEE. Unmatched junction bases numbered 8, after V lost 0 bases and J lost 2 bases. The CDR3 loop spans 16 amino acids. DNA of the CDR3: TGTGCCAGCAGCGTAGGTGGGGACAGTAGAACCTACGAGCAGTACTTC. Translation: CASSVGGDSRTYEQYF.

The rearrangement joins TRBV6-1 to TRBJ2-3, with D hard to call. The CDR3 is 13 amino acids. Germline-derived CDR1 and CDR2 are MNHNS and SASEGT. Deletions cut 6 bases from V and 4 bases from J, with 11 bases between. The CDR3 DNA reads TGTGCCAGCAGCACCTCCCAGGCAGATACGCAGTATTTT. It yields the protein CASSTSQADTQYF.

This chain uses TRBV4-3 with TRBJ2-7; 13 nucleotides agree with TRBD2. There are 15 residues in the CDR3. Trimming cost V 1 base and J 8 bases; bases outside gene matches: 5. Looked up from germline, CDR1 is LGHNA and CDR2 is YSLEER. The CDR3 is CASSQVGTSGDKQYF. The CDR3 DNA sequence: TGCGCCAGCAGCCAAGTGGGGACTAGCGGGGATAAGCAGTACTTC.

The chain recombines TRBV18 with TRBJ1-1; 7 bases agree with TRBD1. CDR1 is KGHSH and CDR2 is LQKENI in the germline V gene. Trimming at V came to 9 bases and at J to 4 bases, leaving 5 bases not matched to a gene. The CDR3 contains 12 residues. The CDR3 spells CASLGDSTEAFF. The CDR3 nucleotides are TGTGCCAGTCTAGGGGACAGCACTGAAGCTTTCTTT.

The chain combines TRBV6-6 with TRBJ1-1; the D gene is possibly TRBD1 (6 bases). The germline V gene encodes CDR1 MNHNY and CDR2 SVGAGI (reference sequence). This CDR3 has 13 residues. V dropped 6 bases and J dropped 1 base, with 9 bases sitting between them. In DNA form, the CDR3 reads TGTGCCAGCAGCCGGGGGGCGAACACTGAAGCTTTCTTT. Amino acid sequence: CASSRGANTEAFF.

V gene TRBV6-5 combines with J gene TRBJ1-2; tentatively, D is TRBD1 (6 bases). The CDR3 runs to 15 residues. The germline V gene encodes CDR1 MNHEY and CDR2 SVGAGI. V shed 6 bases and J shed 8 bases, with 22 bases lying between them. The CDR3 DNA reads TGTGCCAGCAGCCAGACCTTTGGGGGGGCGGGGGGCTACACCTTC. It codes for CASSQTFGGAGGYTF.

The V call is TRBV7-2, the J call TRBJ2-7; D is unresolved. The CDR3 is 14 amino acids. The V gene's germline CDR1 is SGHTA and CDR2 FQGNSA. Trimming shortened V by 1 base and J by 2 bases, and 9 bases separated the two germline ends. The CDR3 DNA is TGTGCCAGCAGCTTAGAAGCCAGCGCCTACGAGCAGTACTTC. It yields the protein CASSLEASAYEQYF. Looking up the rest from reference TRBV7-2 and TRBJ2-7 gives the full variable domain: GAGVSQSPSNKVTEKGKDVELRCDPISGHTALYWYRQSLGQGLEFLIYFQGNSAPDKSGLPSDRFSAERTGGSVSTLTIQRTQQEDSAVYLCASSLEASAYEQYFGPGTRLTVT.

The chain recombines TRBV27 with TRBJ2-1; D might be TRBD2 (7 bases). The germline gives CDR1 MNHEY, CDR2 SMNVEV (reference sequence). Trimming took off 4 bases at V and 7 bases at J, with 14 bases between the two ends. This CDR3 is built from 14 residues. Here the CDR3 DNA reads TGTGCCAGCAGTTCGAGGGGGGGCCCTAATGAGCAGTTCTTC. It translates to CASSSRGGPNEQFF.

The J gene is TRBJ1-2, the V gene TRBV5-1; 9 bases line up with TRBD1. Germline-derived CDR1 and CDR2 are SGHRS and YFSETQ. This CDR3 region has 14 residues. V lost 4 bases, J lost 7 bases, and 8 bases stayed unmatched. CDR3 sequence reads: CASSETTGGSGYTF. Here the CDR3 DNA reads TGCGCCAGCAGCGAGACGACAGGGGGGAGTGGCTACACCTTC.

The genes are TRBV7-2 and TRBJ1-2, with 11 bases fitting TRBD1. The germline CDR1 and CDR2 sequences are SGHTA and FQGNSA. The CDR3 contains 19 residues. Unmatched junction bases numbered 19, after V lost 4 bases and J lost 6 bases. CDR3 region: CASSSRWGSGQGELNGYTF. The CDR3 DNA reads as TGTGCCAGCAGCTCACGATGGGGTTCGGGACAGGGGGAGTTAAATGGCTACACCTTC.

The chain is built from TRBV6-1 and TRBJ1-3, with a tentative D call TRBD1 (6 bases). Germline CDR1 and CDR2: MNHNS and SASEGT. This CDR3 is built from 18 residues. Trimming shortened V by 2 bases and J by 0 bases, and 17 bases separated the two germline ends. The CDR3 region has the DNA TGTGCCAGCAGTGAATATTACCGGACAGATCGCTCTGGAAACACCATATATTTT. Encoded protein: CASSEYYRTDRSGNTIYF.

The V call is TRBV2, the J call TRBJ2-1; a weak D match, TRBD1 (6 bases). The CDR3 contains 15 residues. V dropped 3 bases and J dropped 7 bases, with 16 bases sitting between them. Germline values: CDR1 SNHLY, CDR2 FYNNEI. The CDR3 bases are TGTGCCAGCAGTGACAGAGGGGGAACGTTAAATGAGCAGTTCTTC. Translation: CASSDRGGTLNEQFF.

This chain links TRBV4-2 with TRBJ2-1; 14 bases map to TRBD2. The V gene end was trimmed by 3 bases and the J gene end by 9 bases; junction bases not matched to a gene: 10. CDR1 LGHNA and CDR2 YNFKEQ come from the germline V gene. This CDR3 region has 17 residues. CDR3 in DNA: TGTGCCAGCAGCCACGGACCGGGACTAGCGGGGGTCGTTGAGCAGTTCTTC. It yields the protein CASSHGPGLAGVVEQFF.

The chain combines TRBV4-3 with TRBJ2-4; tentative D call: TRBD2 (6 bases). The length of the CDR3 is 16 residues. The V end lost 0 bases, the J end lost 0 bases, and 9 bases lay between the germline ends. Germline V gene sequence: CDR1 LGHNA, CDR2 YSLEER. The CDR3 nucleotides are TGCGCCAGCAGCCAAGAGGGGGGACTAGCCAAAAACATTCAGTACTTC. This codes for CASSQEGGLAKNIQYF.

Only one count was recorded for this clone. The genes are TRBV15 and TRBJ2-2, with 7 bases matching TRBD1. The trim removed 0 bases at V and 8 bases at J, leaving 3 bases unmatched. The CDR3 is 14 residues long. CDR1 LNHNV and CDR2 YYDKDF come from the germline V gene (reference sequence). The CDR3 DNA reads as TGTGCCACCAGCAGAGAAGACAGGGCGGGGGAGCTGTTTTTT. Translated: CATSREDRAGELFF. The full variable domain, completed using reference TRBV15 and TRBJ2-2, is DAMVIQNPRYQVTQFGKPVTLSCSQTLNHNVMYWYQQKSSQAPKLLFHYYDKDFNNEADTPDNFQSRRPNTSFCFLDIRSPGLGDTAMYLCATSREDRAGELFFGEGSRLTVL.

The chain has TRBV19 and TRBJ1-2, with D possibly being TRBD1 (6 bases). Trimming stripped 5 bases from V and 4 bases from J, with 20 bases between. The CDR3 has 16 amino acids. CDR1 and CDR2 from the germline V gene are LNHDA and SQIVND (reference sequence). CDR3 amino acids: CASSPPNSGTLYGYTF. Here the CDR3 DNA reads TGTGCCAGTAGTCCACCCAACAGCGGGACACTCTATGGCTACACCTTC.

The DNA of the CDR3 is TGTGCCAGCAGTGACAGGGGGCGCGGTAGTACAGATACGCAGTATTTT. It yields the protein CASSDRGRGSTDTQYF. The chain uses TRBV28 and TRBJ2-3; 10 bases are a match to TRBD1. Losses at the gene ends were 5 bases for V and 3 bases for J; bases not matched to a gene: 8. The CDR3 spans 16 residues. CDR1 is MDHEN, CDR2 SYDVKM, per germline.

This chain joins TRBV7-2 and TRBJ2-5; D might be TRBD2 (6 bases). The J call may be incorrect, as the DNA end agrees better with TRBJ2-7. Germline values: CDR1 SGHTA, CDR2 FQGNSA. The CDR3 length is 18 residues. In DNA, the CDR3 is TGTGCCAGCAGCCTATTGGCCTACGGAGGGAATCTAAAGAGCGAGCAGTACTTC. It is translated as CASSLLAYGGNLKSEQYF.

The chain joins TRBV15 to TRBJ2-3; 9 bases match TRBD2. The CDR3 runs to 18 residues. The germline gives CDR1 LNHNV, CDR2 YYDKDF (reference sequence). Trimming removed 3 bases from V and 4 bases from J; junction bases left unmatched: 14. The CDR3 DNA reads as TGTGCCACCAGCAGGAGGCGGGGGGGAATATCTAACGCAGATACGCAGTATTTT. This sequence encodes CATSRRRGGISNADTQYF.

This clone came up a few times. V and J are TRBV7-6 and TRBJ1-1, with D uncertain. Germline values: CDR1 SGHVS, CDR2 FNYEAQ. This CDR3 is built from 13 residues. V gave up 4 bases and J gave up 1 base, with 7 bases separating them. The CDR3 here is CASSSQENTEAFF. The DNA for the CDR3 is TGTGCCAGCAGCTCCCAGGAGAACACTGAAGCTTTCTTT.

This chain connects TRBV2 to TRBJ2-2; weak D call: TRBD2 (6 bases). Trimming shortened V by 8 bases and J by 0 bases, and 19 bases separated the two germline ends. The germline V gene has CDR1 SNHLY and CDR2 FYNNEI. The CDR3 runs 17 residues. DNA of the CDR3: TGTGCCAGCTCCATAGCGTCGGAGGGGCCGAACACCGGGGAGCTGTTTTTT. This gives the protein CASSIASEGPNTGELFF.

The V gene is TRBV6-5, the J gene TRBJ2-4; 7 bases line up with TRBD2. Germline V lookup: CDR1 MNHEY, CDR2 SVGAGI. The CDR3 totals 13 residues. Trimming took 5 bases from V and 8 from J; bases not matched to a gene: 6. The CDR3: CASSKPGGDIQYF. The CDR3 DNA sequence: TGTGCCAGCAGTAAGCCTGGGGGGGACATTCAGTACTTC.

J is TRBJ2-7 and V is TRBV6-5, with TRBD1 as a possible D gene (6 bases). The germline CDR1 and CDR2 sequences are MNHEY and SVGAGI. The V gene lost 2 bases and the J gene lost 0 bases, with 8 bases spanning the gap. The CDR3 is made up of 14 amino acids. The CDR3 reads CASSYLTGSYEQYF. CDR3 DNA sequence: TGTGCCAGCAGTTACCTGACAGGCTCCTACGAGCAGTACTTC.

The V and J genes are TRBV29-1 and TRBJ1-2, with TRBD1 matching 7 bases. The CDR3 totals 12 residues. With V trimmed by 1 base and J by 8 bases, 4 bases remained unmatched. Germline assignment: CDR1 SQVTM and CDR2 ANQGSEA. The CDR3 bases are TGCAGCGTTGAAGGGGACAGAAGAGGCTACACCTTC. This gives the protein CSVEGDRRGYTF.

The gene calls are TRBV4-1 and TRBJ2-5; 8 bases match TRBD2. V was pared by 4 bases and J by 4 bases, with 8 bases of the junction left unmatched. This CDR3 is 15 amino acids long. The germline CDR1 and CDR2 sequences are MGHRA and YSYEKL. This CDR3 reads CASSRLPGGAETQYF. CDR3 in DNA: TGCGCCAGCAGCCGCCTCCCGGGGGGGGCAGAGACCCAGTACTTC.

The chain carries TRBV7-9 and TRBJ1-4, with a possible D match to TRBD1 (5 bases). This CDR3 contains 15 residues. Trimming left V 0 bases short and J 8 bases short, with 13 bases between. From germline, CDR1 is SEHNR and CDR2 FQNEAQ (reference sequence). CDR3 protein: CASSLAAAGTEKLFF. The DNA of the CDR3 is TGTGCCAGCAGCTTAGCGGCTGCGGGGACGGAAAAACTGTTTTTT.

The chain has TRBV19 and TRBJ2-1, with 7 bases fitting TRBD2. This CDR3 spans 20 amino acids. In germline, CDR1 is LNHDA, CDR2 SQIVND (reference sequence). J lost 0 bases, V lost 6 bases, and 20 bases had no gene match. CDR3 sequence reads: CASRTLGVPASGYSYNEQFF. For the CDR3, the DNA is TGTGCCAGTAGAACCCTAGGGGTTCCAGCTAGCGGCTACTCCTACAATGAGCAGTTCTTC.

This sequence joins TRBV7-2 and TRBJ1-2; 9 bases are shared with TRBD1. Unmatched junction bases numbered 14, after V lost 8 bases and J lost 4 bases. This CDR3 is 16 amino acids long. Germline CDR1 is SGHTA and CDR2 is FQGNSA. The CDR3 nucleotides read TGTGCCAGCGGAGGGGAACAGGGGGCTTATCCCTATGGCTACACCTTC. As protein: CASGGEQGAYPYGYTF.